The entry below describes one T cell receptor beta chain. The data derive from a study of T cell changes during pregnancy in multiple sclerosis. TCRdb's copy holds only in-frame clones and misses some; the assay was immunoSEQ multiplex PCR. The data show around 120,000 clones, approximately 90% seen once. The V gene's germline CDR1 is SEHNR and CDR2 FQNEAQ (reference sequence). The CDR3 contains 15 residues. Germline trimming cut 2 bases from V and 2 bases from J; bases unmatched to any gene: 3. Here the sequenced sample was peripheral blood, taken after pregnancy. The chain uses TRBV7-9 and TRBJ2-3; 8 positions agree with TRBD2. This sequence originates from a female donor with multiple sclerosis, enrolled in a pregnancy study. The CDR3 loop reads CASSLLAGTTDTQYF. CDR3 DNA sequence: TGTGCCAGCAGCTTATTAGCGGGGACCACAGATACGCAGTATTTT.